This T cell receptor (beta chain) was retrieved from a study of CD8 T cells in ankylosing spondylitis. TCRdb re-called the 5' RACE reads through MiXCR, storing one row per CDR3 protein. The sample lists fewer than 400,000 distinct CDR3 sequences, around 7.6% seen once, with approximately 15% in the top ten. In regard to this clonotype: Its target is unknown.

General study results and limits: Clones that were linked to disease were CD8+ and were relatively rare in peripheral blood. Ankylosing spondylitis blood appeared to carry a characteristic TCR beta motif of roughly 8 highly homologous variants.

The receptor comes from a male donor with ankylosing spondylitis. Source material: blood, either unsorted or a sorted T cell fraction (not recorded which).

The CDR3 loop is CASSRYGLHNEQFF. Here the CDR3 DNA reads TGTGCCAGCAGTCGGTACGGGTTGCACAATGAGCAGTTCTTC. The V and J genes are TRBV6-4 and TRBJ2-1; D gene ambiguous. This CDR3 has 14 amino acids. Deletions cut 5 bases from V and 5 bases from J, with 13 bases between. CDR1 and CDR2 from the germline V gene are MRHNA and SNTAGT.